These T cell receptor beta chains were read from a single sample in a study of T cell responses to AZD1222 COVID-19 vaccine. The data were produced by immunoSEQ multiplex PCR, yet TCRdb's version contains in-frame clones alone and is incomplete. The table has about 130,000 clones, around nine tenths seen once; the top ten hold 1.5% to 2%. The sequences come from peripheral blood, collected on day 0 of AZD1222 vaccination. The receptors were sampled from an adult in good health. The CDR3 runs from the conserved cysteine through the conserved F or W. The D gene is left open where the match is weak. Not all rows give a size; the values are once, few, many and, for expanded clones, a class.

V	D	size	J	DNA	CDR3
TRBV25-1	-	-	TRBJ1-6	TGTGCCAGCAGTGATCAGGGCTATAATTCACCCCTCCACTTT	CASSDQGYNSPLHF
TRBV29-1	TRBD1	once	TRBJ1-1	TGCAGCTTCGACAGGGATGTCACTGAAGCTTTCTTT	CSFDRDVTEAFF
TRBV10-2	TRBD1	few	TRBJ1-4	TGCGCCAGCAGACCCGGGACAGGGCCCAATGAAAAACTGTTTTTT	CASRPGTGPNEKLFF
TRBV2	TRBD1	-	TRBJ1-5	TGTGCCAGCAGTAATATCAGACAGGGGGTTTTCACGATTAGCAATCAGCCCCAGCATTTT	CASSNIRQGVFTISNQPQHF
TRBV30	-	-	TRBJ2-5	TGTGCCTGGACAGGGACCCCGTACGAAGAGACCCAGTACTTC	CAWTGTPYEETQYF
TRBV2	-	-	TRBJ1-3	TGTGCCAGCAGTGAATACCGGTCGGTGGGAAACACCATATATTTT	CASSEYRSVGNTIYF
TRBV5-1	-	-	TRBJ1-1	TGCGCCAGCAGCTTGGGGGCCGTCTGGAACACTGAAGCTTTCTTT	CASSLGAVWNTEAFF
TRBV27	TRBD1	-	TRBJ2-7	TGTGCCAGCAGTCCCGGACAGGGGCGTCGGGGGCAGTACTTC	CASSPGQGRRGQYF
TRBV3-1/TRBV3-2	TRBD2	-	TRBJ2-7	TGTGCCAGCAGCCAAGCGGCGGGACTAAGGGCCTACGAGCAGTACTTC	CASSQAAGLRAYEQYF
TRBV19	TRBD1	-	TRBJ1-4	TGTGCCAGTAGTATCCTTGACAGGGGAAAACTGTTTTTT	CASSILDRGKLFF
TRBV10-3	-	-	TRBJ2-5	TGTGCCATCAGTGAGGAGGAGACCCAGTACTTC	CAISEEETQYF
TRBV7-2	-	-	TRBJ1-2	TGTGCCAGCAGCCCCGAAAGGTTATATGGCTACACCTTC	CASSPERLYGYTF
TRBV19	-	-	TRBJ1-5	TGTGCCAGTACCTTGAATGAGAGGAATCAGCCCCAGCATTTT	CASTLNERNQPQHF